This T cell receptor beta chain was identified in a study of blood T cell repertoires in COVID-19. Study-level background: COVID-19 samples collected from the United States, Italy and Spain covered acute and convalescent phases. Sample material is recorded as cDNA or gDNA derived from T cells, B-cell-depleted T cells, or PBMCs.

The CDR3 runs 14 residues. The ends were cut back, 1 base at V and 3 bases at J, with 7 bases in the middle. From germline, CDR1 is LGHNT and CDR2 FRNRAP. Sequencing was performed with immunoSEQ multiplex PCR; in TCRdb, only in-frame clones are kept and a portion is missing. The sample holds roughly 340,000 clones, around nine tenths seen once. The sample comprised peripheral blood. V usage is TRBV12-5 and J usage is TRBJ2-1; D not certain. The source of this sequence is a woman younger than 30 who had recovered from COVID-19. In DNA, the CDR3 is TGTGCTAGTGGTTTGGCCCCCAACTACAATGAGCAGTTCTTC. Translating it yields CASGLAPNYNEQFF.